These 4 T cell receptor beta chains were all obtained from the same sample, sequenced in a study of beta chain features in type 1 diabetes. cDNA synthesis used the whole RNA isolate, giving expressed TCRB sequences. Generated by immunoSEQ multiplex PCR, the TCRdb table keeps only in-frame clones and is missing some. The sample lists over 120,000 clones; around 9.3% were seen once. The sequencing sample was made of naive CD4+ T cells from blood. The receptors here all came from a man between 18 and 29 years old in good health.

This clone was counted between two and nine times. V gene TRBV25-1 combines with J gene TRBJ1-2, with D maybe TRBD1 (6 bases). Between the trimmed V and J ends, which lost 1 base and 4 bases, there was a span of 10 bases. Germline CDR1 reads MGHDK; CDR2 reads SYGVNS. CDR3 size: 14 residues. CDR3 DNA sequence: TGTGCCAGCAGTGAATTAAGGGGGGGCTATGGCTACACCTTC. This codes for CASSELRGGYGYTF.

This clone occurred a few times. V usage is TRBV5-4 and J usage is TRBJ2-3; D is unclear. V lost 0 bases and J lost 2, with 10 bases in between. CDR1 SGHNT and CDR2 YYREEE come from the germline V gene (reference sequence). This CDR3 is built from 15 residues. The CDR3 coding sequence is TGTGCCAGCAGCTTGGCCCCCTACCCCACAGATACGCAGTATTTT. Translated: CASSLAPYPTDTQYF.

The chain employs TRBV6-1 and TRBJ1-3; D not certain. The length of the CDR3 is 17 residues. The germline CDR1 and CDR2 sequences are MNHNS and SASEGT. Between the trimmed V and J ends, which lost 2 bases and 0 bases, there was a span of 14 bases. The CDR3 DNA sequence: TGTGCCAGCAGTGAATACCAAGGGCGGGCCTCTGGAAACACCATATATTTT. Amino acids: CASSEYQGRASGNTIYF.

V and J are TRBV7-7 and TRBJ1-2; the match to TRBD1 covers 10 bases. After removal of 5 bases from V and 13 bases from J, the junction contained 7 bases not matched to a gene. This CDR3 is 12 amino acids long. The germline V gene encodes CDR1 SSHAT and CDR2 FNYEAQ (reference sequence). For the CDR3, the DNA is TGTGCCAGCAGCCCCGGGACAGGGGAGCTCACCTTC. Its translation is CASSPGTGELTF.